These T cell receptor beta chains were read from a single sample in a study of blood T cell repertoires in COVID-19. Generated by immunoSEQ multiplex PCR, the TCRdb table keeps only in-frame clones and is missing some. The data contain 130,000 or so clones, approximately 68% of them singletons. Sequencing was done on a sample of peripheral blood. These receptors all come from a woman aged 65 to 85 with acute or convalescent COVID-19. Each CDR3 is given with its conserved first and last residue. D genes are given only for firm matches. A row's size may be missing; if present it is once, few, many or a size class.

D: TRBD1; V: TRBV7-6; size: -; J: TRBJ1-6; DNA: TGTGCCAGCAGCTTAGGGACAGGATCCTCCTATAATTCACCCCTCCACTTT; CDR3: CASSLGTGSSYNSPLHF
D: -; V: TRBV6-4; size: few; J: TRBJ2-1; DNA: TGTGCCAGCAGCCCCACGGTATCGAGGTACAATGAGCAGTTCTTC; CDR3: CASSPTVSRYNEQFF
D: -; V: TRBV11-2; size: once; J: TRBJ2-3; DNA: TGTGCCAGCAGCCCCCGAGTGTACACAGATACGCAGTATTTT; CDR3: CASSPRVYTDTQYF
D: TRBD1; V: TRBV5-5; size: -; J: TRBJ1-2; DNA: TGTGCCAGCAGCCCCGGACAGGTGGGCTATGGCTACACCTTC; CDR3: CASSPGQVGYGYTF
D: -; V: TRBV6-2/TRBV6-3; size: -; J: TRBJ1-6; DNA: TGTGCCAGCAGTTCTATGGAGGCGGGTATTCGTTCACCCCTCCACTTT; CDR3: CASSSMEAGIRSPLHF
D: -; V: TRBV30; size: few; J: TRBJ1-5; DNA: TGTGCCTGGAAGGAGGGGAACAATCAGCCCCAGCATTTT; CDR3: CAWKEGNNQPQHF
D: -; V: TRBV7-3; size: few; J: TRBJ2-2; DNA: TGTGCCAGCAGCCCAAGGGGGTCCGGGGAGCTGTTTTTT; CDR3: CASSPRGSGELFF
D: TRBD2; V: TRBV5-4; size: -; J: TRBJ2-5; DNA: TGTGCCAGCAGCTTAACGGGACGACTAGCCGGCCGGGGAGAGACCCAGTACTTC; CDR3: CASSLTGRLAGRGETQYF
D: TRBD2; V: TRBV10-3; size: once; J: TRBJ2-7; DNA: TGTGCCATCAGTGAGACGGAAACCGGGGGACTAGCGGGAGGCGGTGAGCAGTACTTC; CDR3: CAISETETGGLAGGGEQYF
D: TRBD1; V: TRBV2; size: -; J: TRBJ1-1; DNA: TGTGCCAGCAGGTGGGACAGGGCTGAAGCTTTCTTT; CDR3: CASRWDRAEAFF
D: -; V: TRBV24-1; size: few; J: TRBJ1-6; DNA: TGTGCCACCACTGGGCCGGGAGGGGACTCCTATAATTCACCCCTCCACTTT; CDR3: CATTGPGGDSYNSPLHF
D: -; V: TRBV12-3/TRBV12-4; size: -; J: TRBJ1-2; DNA: TGTGCCAGCAGTCCCGGGGGGCGCGGAGGCTACACCTTC; CDR3: CASSPGGRGGYTF
D: TRBD1; V: TRBV12-5; size: -; J: TRBJ1-6; DNA: TGTGCTAGTGGTTCCGGACAGGGGGGATCACCCCTCCACTTT; CDR3: CASGSGQGGSPLHF
D: TRBD1; V: TRBV9; size: few; J: TRBJ2-3; DNA: TGTGCCAGCAGCGTAGGGGACAGGCGTGCCGATACGCAGTATTTT; CDR3: CASSVGDRRADTQYF
D: TRBD2; V: TRBV24-1; size: -; J: TRBJ2-1; DNA: TGTGCCACCAGTGTTGGGGGGGGCAATGAGCAGTTCTTC; CDR3: CATSVGGGNEQFF
D: -; V: TRBV3-1/TRBV3-2; size: few; J: TRBJ2-7; DNA: TGTGCCAGCAGCAAAAGCCCCACAGGCACCTACGAGCAGTACTTC; CDR3: CASSKSPTGTYEQYF
D: TRBD2; V: TRBV6-2/TRBV6-3; size: -; J: TRBJ2-3; DNA: TGTGCCAGCAGTTACCCGATGGGAAGCGGGGTTTCCACAGATACGCAGTATTTT; CDR3: CASSYPMGSGVSTDTQYF
D: TRBD1; V: TRBV19; size: once; J: TRBJ2-7; DNA: TGTGCCAGTAGTTCCGGGACAGGATTCTCCTACGAGCAGTACTTC; CDR3: CASSSGTGFSYEQYF
D: -; V: TRBV5-1; size: -; J: TRBJ1-3; DNA: TGCGCCAGCAGTCCCGGGGGTATCTCTGGAAACACCATATATTTT; CDR3: CASSPGGISGNTIYF
D: TRBD2; V: TRBV19; size: few; J: TRBJ2-1; DNA: TGTGCCAGTAGTAAGGGACTAGTCTACAATGAGCAGTTCTTC; CDR3: CASSKGLVYNEQFF
D: TRBD1; V: TRBV2; size: -; J: TRBJ1-6; DNA: TGTGCCAGCAGAGATAGCCGACAGGGGCTTAATTCACCCCTCCACTTT; CDR3: CASRDSRQGLNSPLHF
D: TRBD1; V: TRBV27; size: -; J: TRBJ1-5; DNA: TGTGCCAGCAGCCAAGGTCGGGACAGGGAGCCCCAGCATTTT; CDR3: CASSQGRDREPQHF
D: TRBD1; V: TRBV4-3; size: -; J: TRBJ1-1; DNA: TGCGCCAGCAGCCAAGCCCGGACAGGGGGCAACACTGAAGCTTTCTTT; CDR3: CASSQARTGGNTEAFF
D: TRBD1; V: TRBV25-1; size: -; J: TRBJ2-4; DNA: TGTGCCAGCAGTGGACAGGGGCGGGTCATTCAGTACTTC; CDR3: CASSGQGRVIQYF
D: -; V: TRBV24-1; size: -; J: TRBJ1-2; DNA: TGTGCCACCTCCCAAACTGACTATGGCTACACCTTC; CDR3: CATSQTDYGYTF
D: -; V: TRBV27; size: few; J: TRBJ1-6; DNA: TGTGCCAGCAGTTTAGGGTTGGGAGCCGGGAGGGATGGATCACCCCTCCACTTT; CDR3: CASSLGLGAGRDGSPLHF
D: TRBD1; V: TRBV19; size: few; J: TRBJ1-5; DNA: TGTGCCAGTAGTAGGGGGACAGGGGGCGGTTATACCAGCAATCAGCCCCAGCATTTT; CDR3: CASSRGTGGGYTSNQPQHF
D: TRBD1; V: TRBV19; size: -; J: TRBJ1-5; DNA: TGTGCCAGTAGTGCGGACAGGGACCAGCCCCAGCATTTT; CDR3: CASSADRDQPQHF
D: -; V: TRBV6-6; size: -; J: TRBJ1-1; DNA: TGTGCCAGCAGGCGGGGACGTATTGAAGCTTTCTTT; CDR3: CASRRGRIEAFF
D: TRBD2; V: TRBV7-9; size: -; J: TRBJ2-3; DNA: TGTGCCAGCAGCGCTAGCGGGGTGGCAGATACGCAGTATTTT; CDR3: CASSASGVADTQYF
D: -; V: TRBV4-1; size: -; J: TRBJ2-7; DNA: TGCGCCAGCAGCCAAGCGAGGGAGAGAGGGGGAGAGCAGTACTTC; CDR3: CASSQARERGGEQYF
D: -; V: TRBV11-2; size: -; J: TRBJ1-3; DNA: TGTGCCAGCAGCCAAGCCGGAGCGGGAAACACCATATATTTT; CDR3: CASSQAGAGNTIYF
D: TRBD2; V: TRBV18; size: -; J: TRBJ2-1; DNA: TGTGCCAGCTCACGAAATAGCGGGAGGGCAGGTGAGCAGTTCTTC; CDR3: CASSRNSGRAGEQFF
D: -; V: TRBV27; size: -; J: TRBJ2-1; DNA: TGTGCCAGCAGTTTATCGGCAGACTACAATGAGCAGTTCTTC; CDR3: CASSLSADYNEQFF
D: TRBD2; V: TRBV2; size: many; J: TRBJ2-7; DNA: TGTGCCAGCAGTGATTTGCCTAGCGGGAGGAGATCCTACGAGCAGTACTTC; CDR3: CASSDLPSGRRSYEQYF
D: -; V: TRBV6-2/TRBV6-3; size: -; J: TRBJ1-2; DNA: TGTGCCAGCAGTCAAACCCGGGGAGGTGGCTACACCTTC; CDR3: CASSQTRGGGYTF
D: TRBD2; V: TRBV4-3; size: -; J: TRBJ2-5; DNA: TGCGCCAGCAGCCAAGATTTGCGGGGGGGTCAAGAGACCCAGTACTTC; CDR3: CASSQDLRGGQETQYF
D: TRBD2; V: TRBV5-8; size: -; J: TRBJ2-1; DNA: TGTGCCAGCAGCTTGGTCCCAGCGGGAGGGCTAAATGAGCAGTTCTTC; CDR3: CASSLVPAGGLNEQFF
D: TRBD2; V: TRBV6-5; size: -; J: TRBJ2-2; DNA: TGTGCCAGCAGGGGGACTAGCGCCGGGGAGCTGTTTTTT; CDR3: CASRGTSAGELFF
D: -; V: TRBV12-5; size: -; J: TRBJ1-1; DNA: TGTGCTAGTGGTTTGGAGAGGGTGGCGAACACTGAAGCTTTCTTT; CDR3: CASGLERVANTEAFF
D: -; V: TRBV19; size: once; J: TRBJ2-3; DNA: TGTGCCAGTAGTATAGACGGCGGCGCAGATACGCAGTATTTT; CDR3: CASSIDGGADTQYF